This T cell receptor beta chain was profiled in a study of T cells in localized non-small cell lung cancer. Study conclusions and caveats: When the top 100 tumor clones were examined, a median approximately 57 of them also appeared in the adjacent lung, which was paired and uninvolved. It remains possible that heterogeneity exists, since only one tumor region was sequenced. Tumor showed lower T cell clonality than uninvolved adjacent lung, where it was highest.

The V segment lost 3 bases and the J segment 7 bases; nucleotides outside the gene matches: 6. This CDR3 has 14 residues. In germline, CDR1 is SQVTM, CDR2 ANQGSEA. Details on this clone: Its matching antigen is unknown. At the DNA level, this CDR3 is encoded by other sequences in the same sample as well.

Sequencing used immunoSEQ multiplex PCR; TCRdb keeps in-frame clones, though not all of them. Of about 26,000 clones listed, about 88% are singletons. Sequencing was performed on peripheral blood, taken before any cancer treatment. The J gene is TRBJ2-1, the V gene TRBV29-1; 10 bases line up with TRBD1. This TCR came from a female donor over 55 with stage II squamous cell lung carcinoma. The CDR3 nucleotides are TGCAGCGTTGAGAGGACAGGGGGTGGGAATGAGCAGTTCTTC. This encodes CSVERTGGGNEQFF.